Listed here are 27 T cell receptor beta chains from one sample, sequenced in a study of T cell responses to AZD1222 COVID-19 vaccine. Assay used: immunoSEQ multiplex PCR; TCRdb lists only in-frame clones, some missing. The sample has roughly 110,000 clones, approximately 90% seen once; the top ten hold 4% to 5.5%. Sequenced material: peripheral blood, taken on day 0 of AZD1222 vaccination. Every receptor here comes from an adult in good health.

Notes on this clone: Sequence at one end of the junction differs from germline and may be a read error. This chain connects TRBV7-8 to TRBJ1-4; TRBD1 matches 10 bases. This CDR3 contains 16 residues. CDR1 is SGHVS, CDR2 FQNEAQ, per germline. The DNA for the CDR3 is TGTGCCAGCACCTTAGACAGGGGGCCTATTAATGAAAAACTGTTTTTT. Its translation is CASTLDRGPINEKLFF.

CDR3 sequence (DNA): TGTGCCAGCAGCTTTAGAAGGAATAGCAATCAGCCCCAGCATTTT. The encoded protein is CASSFRRNSNQPQHF. The chain links TRBV5-6 to TRBJ1-5, with D unclear. Trimming left V 2 bases short and J 0 bases short, with 9 bases between. This CDR3 spans 15 amino acids. CDR1 and CDR2 (germline): SGHDT, YYEEEE. The full variable domain, with the rest looked up from reference TRBV5-6 and TRBJ1-5, is DAGVTQSPTHLIKTRGQQVTLRCSPKSGHDTVSWYQQALGQGPQFIFQYYEEEERQRGNFPDRFSGHQFPNYSSELNVNALLLGDSALYLCASSFRRNSNQPQHFGDGTRLSIL.

This chain uses TRBV2 with TRBJ2-7, with 8 bases fitting TRBD1. This CDR3 has 14 residues. Germline CDR1 is SNHLY and CDR2 is FYNNEI. The junction had 4 bases not matched to a gene; V was cut back by 3 bases and J by 3 bases. CDR3: CASSDGTGFYEQYF. CDR3 bases: TGTGCCAGCAGTGATGGGACAGGCTTCTACGAGCAGTACTTC.

The chain recombines TRBV7-3 with TRBJ1-6; D is ambiguous. The CDR3 loop spans 14 amino acids. The V end lost 2 bases, the J end lost 6 bases, and 8 bases lay between the germline ends. Germline CDR1 and CDR2: SGHTA and FQGTGA. The CDR3 sequence: CASSLGGFNSPLHF. The CDR3, as DNA: TGTGCCAGCAGCTTAGGAGGGTTTAATTCACCCCTCCACTTT.

This CDR3 reads CASSPPTGDRGSHEQYF. CDR3 DNA: TGTGCCAGCAGCCCTCCCACCGGGGACAGGGGAAGCCACGAGCAGTACTTC. The rearrangement joins TRBV14 to TRBJ2-7; 10 positions agree with TRBD1. V lost 4 bases to trimming and J lost 5 bases; unmatched junction nucleotides: 14. Germline assignment: CDR1 SGHDN and CDR2 FVKESK. The CDR3 runs to 17 residues.

The CDR3 DNA sequence: TGTGCCACCAGTGATTTAATCAGGGAAAACAATGAGCAGTTCTTC. Translation gives CATSDLIRENNEQFF. The chain has TRBV24-1 and TRBJ2-1; TRBD1 might be the D (5 bases). The CDR3 has 15 amino acids. Per the germline V gene, CDR1 is KGHDR and CDR2 is SFDVKD. Trimming removed 1 base from V and 5 bases from J, with 11 bases in between.

This sequence joins TRBV28 and TRBJ1-1; weak D call: TRBD1 (5 bases). V shed 7 bases and J shed 6 bases, with 12 bases lying between them. There are 12 residues in the CDR3. CDR1 is MDHEN and CDR2 is SYDVKM in the germline V gene. DNA of the CDR3: TGTGCCAGCAATACCCAGGGAGCTGAAGCTTTCTTT. As protein: CASNTQGAEAFF. Variable domain in full (rest from reference TRBV28 and TRBJ1-1): DVKVTQSSRYLVKRTGEKVFLECVQDMDHENMFWYRQDPGLGLRLIYFSYDVKMKEKGDIPEGYSVSREKKERFSLILESASTNQTSMYLCASNTQGAEAFFGQGTRLTVV.

This sequence joins TRBV7-2 and TRBJ1-1; D is undetermined. The CDR3 spans 14 residues. Germline V lookup: CDR1 SGHTA, CDR2 FQGNSA. V gave up 2 bases and J gave up 1 base, with 8 bases separating them. CDR3 bases: TGTGCCAGCAGCTTAAAGCCGGGGAACACTGAAGCTTTCTTT. Its protein is CASSLKPGNTEAFF. The whole variable domain, remainder taken from reference TRBV7-2 and TRBJ1-1, is GAGVSQSPSNKVTEKGKDVELRCDPISGHTALYWYRQSLGQGLEFLIYFQGNSAPDKSGLPSDRFSAERTGGSVSTLTIQRTQQEDSAVYLCASSLKPGNTEAFFGQGTRLTVV.

CDR3 in DNA: TGTGCCAGCAGTTACCAACAGGGCGCCCTCCACTTT. This gives the protein CASSYQQGALHF. This chain joins TRBV6-5 and TRBJ1-6, with D possibly being TRBD1 (6 bases). CDR3 length: 12 residues. Germline assignment: CDR1 MNHEY and CDR2 SVGAGI. Trimming stripped 2 bases from V and 14 bases from J, with 10 bases between.

The chain links TRBV5-4 to TRBJ1-6, with 9 bases lining up with TRBD1. The length of the CDR3 is 14 residues. V dropped 4 bases and J dropped 10; count of bases not matched to a gene: 6. Germline V CDR1 and CDR2: SGHNT, YYREEE (reference sequence). Here the CDR3 DNA reads TGTGCCAGCAGCACCGGGACAGGGAAATCACCCCTCCACTTT. Translating it yields CASSTGTGKSPLHF. Using reference TRBV5-4 and TRBJ1-6 for the parts outside the CDR3, the full variable domain is ETGVTQSPTHLIKTRGQQVTLRCSSQSGHNTVSWYQQALGQGPQFIFQYYREEENGRGNFPPRFSGLQFPNYSSELNVNALELDDSALYLCASSTGTGKSPLHFGNGTRLTVT.

This clone is a singleton in its sample. The chain is built from TRBV6-5 and TRBJ1-2; a weak D match, TRBD1 (5 bases). There are 15 residues in the CDR3. Germline assignment: CDR1 MNHEY and CDR2 SVGAGI. V lost 5 bases and J 4 bases, leaving 17 bases between the germline ends. As DNA, the CDR3 is TGTGCCAGCAGTCCCCAACTCGGGGGGGGCTATGGCTACACCTTC. Protein product: CASSPQLGGGYGYTF.

V is TRBV5-1 and J is TRBJ1-2; possible D gene TRBD1, 5 bases. Germline V gene lookup returns CDR1 SGHRS and CDR2 YFSETQ. The ends were cut back, 0 bases at V and 4 bases at J, with 13 bases in the middle. The CDR3 totals 15 residues. CDR3 sequence reads: CASSLGGAGTYGYTF. The DNA for the CDR3 is TGCGCCAGCAGCTTGGGCGGAGCAGGGACCTATGGCTACACCTTC.

The chain carries TRBV11-2 and TRBJ2-7, with TRBD1 matching 10 bases. Germline V gene lookup returns CDR1 SGHAT and CDR2 FQNNGV. Trimming removed 6 bases from V and 2 bases from J; junction bases left unmatched: 13. The CDR3 covers 17 residues. DNA for the CDR3: TGTGCCAGCAGGCCACCGGGACAGGGGACACTTCCCTACGAGCAGTACTTC. This encodes CASRPPGQGTLPYEQYF.

The rearrangement uses TRBV4-3 and TRBJ1-5; D not resolved. This CDR3 contains 17 residues. V was trimmed by 0 bases and J by 0 bases, leaving 12 bases between them. Germline loops: CDR1 LGHNA, CDR2 YSLEER. The CDR3 bases are TGCGCCAGCAGCCAAGAGCTGCTGGGATATAGCAATCAGCCCCAGCATTTT. This translates into CASSQELLGYSNQPQHF.

J is TRBJ1-2 and V is TRBV27; no clear D gene. Germline assignment: CDR1 MNHEY and CDR2 SMNVEV (reference sequence). This CDR3 has 13 amino acids. V shed 3 bases and J shed 2 bases, with 7 bases lying between them. CDR3 in amino acids: CASSFSLNYGYTF. CDR3 in DNA: TGTGCCAGCAGTTTTTCCCTAAACTATGGCTACACCTTC.

A single count supports this clone. The rearrangement uses TRBV5-4 and TRBJ2-7, with D tentatively TRBD2 (6 bases). This CDR3 has 14 residues. V was pared by 0 bases and J by 6 bases, with 13 bases between. Looked up from germline, CDR1 is SGHNT and CDR2 is YYREEE (reference sequence). CDR3 DNA: TGTGCCAGCAGCTTGGGCAGGGAGGTAAGCGAGCAGTACTTC. This codes for CASSLGREVSEQYF.

The chain employs TRBV2 and TRBJ2-7; 8 bases map to TRBD1. CDR3 size: 13 residues. From germline, CDR1 is SNHLY and CDR2 FYNNEI. With V trimmed by 8 bases and J by 3 bases, 6 bases remained unmatched. CDR3 sequence (DNA): TGTGCCAGCCTAGGACAGGGACACTACGAGCAGTACTTC. As protein: CASLGQGHYEQYF.

In this sample, this clone turned up once. The V and J genes are TRBV3-1 (or the pseudogene TRBV3-2) and TRBJ1-1; 10 nucleotides line up with TRBD1. Germline CDR1 and CDR2: LGHDT and YNNKEL (reference sequence). The ends lost 3 bases at V and 0 bases at J; junction bases unmatched: 16. The CDR3 is made up of 20 amino acids. CDR3 coding DNA: TGTGCCAGCAGCCACGTAGACAGGGGGCCTCATACAAACATGAACACTGAAGCTTTCTTT. This sequence encodes CASSHVDRGPHTNMNTEAFF.

The rearrangement links TRBV6-5 to TRBJ1-5; no clear D. V was shortened by 6 bases and J by 1 base, with 4 bases between the two germline ends. This CDR3 has 12 amino acids. Germline CDR1 is MNHEY and CDR2 is SVGAGI. CDR3 amino acids: CASRDSNQPQHF. The CDR3 DNA reads as TGTGCCAGCAGGGACAGCAATCAGCCCCAGCATTTT.

The chain has TRBV3-1 (or the pseudogene TRBV3-2) and TRBJ2-7; tentatively, D is TRBD2 (5 bases). The germline V gene encodes CDR1 LGHDT and CDR2 YNNKEL (reference sequence). The CDR3 is 14 amino acids. V was pared by 0 bases and J by 2 bases, with 8 bases between. DNA of the CDR3: TGTGCCAGCAGCCAAGACGGGAAAACCTACGAGCAGTACTTC. Translation gives CASSQDGKTYEQYF.

The genes are TRBV5-1 and TRBJ2-2; TRBD1 matches 7 bases. V trimming: 3 bases; J trimming: 3 bases; junction bases outside the gene matches: 5. Germline V gene sequence: CDR1 SGHRS, CDR2 YFSETQ. CDR3 length: 15 residues. The CDR3 region is CASSYRDRDTGELFF. The CDR3 region has the DNA TGCGCCAGCAGCTACCGCGACAGGGACACCGGGGAGCTGTTTTTT.

The chain recombines TRBV4-1 with TRBJ2-7, with 10 bases fitting TRBD2. The CDR3 covers 17 residues. From germline, CDR1 is MGHRA and CDR2 YSYEKL. V lost 3 bases, J lost 2 bases, and 10 bases stayed unmatched. The CDR3 sequence: CASSQKGLAGATYEQYF. The DNA for the CDR3 is TGCGCCAGCAGCCAGAAGGGTCTAGCGGGGGCCACCTACGAGCAGTACTTC.

The chain has TRBV10-3 and TRBJ1-5, with D hard to call. The length of the CDR3 is 15 residues. CDR1 is ENHRY and CDR2 is SYGVKD in the germline V gene. Trimming left V 2 bases short and J 2 bases short, with 10 bases between. Written as DNA, the CDR3 is TGTGCCATCAGTGAGGAGGGTTGGGGCAATCAGCCCCAGCATTTT. Its protein is CAISEEGWGNQPQHF.

The J gene is TRBJ2-7, the V gene TRBV15; TRBD1 agrees at 10 bases. Trimming took 5 bases from V and 4 from J; bases not matched to a gene: 11. The CDR3 loop spans 16 amino acids. Germline V gene sequence: CDR1 LNHNV, CDR2 YYDKDF (reference sequence). The CDR3 region is CATSPRPDRGFYEQYF. CDR3 bases: TGTGCCACCAGCCCCCGACCGGACAGGGGGTTTTACGAGCAGTACTTC.

This clone was seen just once. The chain has TRBV5-6 and TRBJ1-2, with D maybe TRBD1 (6 bases). V shed 4 bases and J shed 5 bases, with 9 bases lying between them. The CDR3 loop spans 12 amino acids. Per the germline V gene, CDR1 is SGHDT and CDR2 is YYEEEE. CDR3 DNA sequence: TGTGCCAGCAGCGTCGGACAGTATGGCTACACCTTC. This translates into CASSVGQYGYTF.

The chain carries TRBV7-6 and TRBJ2-7; 7 positions match TRBD1. V lost 1 base and J lost 0; bases outside the gene matches: 3. Per germline, CDR1 SGHVS and CDR2 FNYEAQ. The CDR3 runs to 15 residues. This chain's CDR3 is CASSLVGTDSYEQYF. The CDR3 DNA is TGTGCCAGCAGCTTAGTGGGGACAGACTCCTACGAGCAGTACTTC.

This clone was observed a few times. This chain's CDR3 is CASSRPGQEAFF. The CDR3 DNA follows: TGTGCCAGCAGCCGCCCGGGACAGGAAGCTTTCTTT. This chain links TRBV7-6 with TRBJ1-1, with TRBD1 identical over 7 bases. The germline V gene encodes CDR1 SGHVS and CDR2 FNYEAQ. This CDR3 is 12 amino acids long. V shed 5 bases and J 8 bases; nucleotides not matched to a gene: 5.